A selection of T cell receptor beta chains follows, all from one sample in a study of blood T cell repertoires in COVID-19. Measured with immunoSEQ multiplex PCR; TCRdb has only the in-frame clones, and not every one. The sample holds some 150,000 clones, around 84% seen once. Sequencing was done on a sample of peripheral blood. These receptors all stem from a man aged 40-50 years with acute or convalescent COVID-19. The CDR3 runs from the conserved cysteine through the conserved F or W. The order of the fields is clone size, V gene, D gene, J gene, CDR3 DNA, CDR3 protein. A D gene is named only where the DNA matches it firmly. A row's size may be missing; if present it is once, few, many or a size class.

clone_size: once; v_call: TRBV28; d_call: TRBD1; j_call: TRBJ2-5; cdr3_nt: TGTGCCAGCAGCGCGGACAGGAACCAAGAGACCCAGTACTTC; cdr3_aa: CASSADRNQETQYF
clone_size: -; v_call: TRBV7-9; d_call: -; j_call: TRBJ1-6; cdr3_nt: TGTGCCAGCAGCCGAGCGACAGGATCTAATAATTCACCCCTCCACTTT; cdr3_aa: CASSRATGSNNSPLHF
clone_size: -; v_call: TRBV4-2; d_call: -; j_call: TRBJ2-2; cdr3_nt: TGTGCCAGCAGCCAAGAACGACTAGGTCGGGGCACCGGGGAGCTGTTTTTT; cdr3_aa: CASSQERLGRGTGELFF
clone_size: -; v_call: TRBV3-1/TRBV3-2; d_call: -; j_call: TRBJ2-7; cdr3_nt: TGTGCCAGCAGCCAAGATTGGCGACAGTCGTTC; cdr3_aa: CASSQDWRQSF
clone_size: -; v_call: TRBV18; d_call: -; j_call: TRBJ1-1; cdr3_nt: TGTGCCAGCTCACCACCCTTTCCCGCGTCGGGGTTAGGGAACACTGAAGCTTTCTTT; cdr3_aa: CASSPPFPASGLGNTEAFF
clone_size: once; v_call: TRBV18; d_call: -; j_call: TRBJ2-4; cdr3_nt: TGTGCCAGCTCCCGGACGGGGTCCAAAAACATTCAGTACTTC; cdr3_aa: CASSRTGSKNIQYF
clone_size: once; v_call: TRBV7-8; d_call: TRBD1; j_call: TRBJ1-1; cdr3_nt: TGTGCCAGCAGCTCTCGGACAGGGAAGAACACTGAAGCTTTCTTT; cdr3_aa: CASSSRTGKNTEAFF
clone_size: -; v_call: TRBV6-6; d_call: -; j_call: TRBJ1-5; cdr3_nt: TGTGCCAGCAGCCCTCTTGGCAATCAGCCCCAGCATTTT; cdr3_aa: CASSPLGNQPQHF
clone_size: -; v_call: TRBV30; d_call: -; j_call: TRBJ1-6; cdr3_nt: TGTGCCTGGAGTGTTGATAGAGGGCGTAATTCACCCCTCCACTTT; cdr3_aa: CAWSVDRGRNSPLHF
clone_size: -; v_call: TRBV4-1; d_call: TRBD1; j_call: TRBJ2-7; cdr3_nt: TGCGCCAGCCGCGGACTTAGGACAGGGACGAAGGAGCACGAGCAGTACTTC; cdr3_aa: CASRGLRTGTKEHEQYF
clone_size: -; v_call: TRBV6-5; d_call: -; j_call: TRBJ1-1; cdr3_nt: TGTGCCAGCAGTTACCCACCGGGACAAAGGAACACTGAAGCTTTCTTT; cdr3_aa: CASSYPPGQRNTEAFF
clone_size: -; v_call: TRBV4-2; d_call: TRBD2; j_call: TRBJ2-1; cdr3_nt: TGTGCCAGCAGCCAGGTAGGGACTAACAATGAGCAGTTCTTC; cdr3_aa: CASSQVGTNNEQFF
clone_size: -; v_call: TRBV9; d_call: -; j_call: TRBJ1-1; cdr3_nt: TGTGCCAGCAGCGTAGCCGGGGTGAACACTGAAGCTTTCTTT; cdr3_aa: CASSVAGVNTEAFF
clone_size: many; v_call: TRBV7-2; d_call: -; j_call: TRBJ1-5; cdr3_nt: TGTGCCAGCAGCGTCGGGACGGCGGGAGGAGGACAGCCCCAGCATTTT; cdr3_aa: CASSVGTAGGGQPQHF
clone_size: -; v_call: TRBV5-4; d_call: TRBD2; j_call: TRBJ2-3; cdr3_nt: TGTGCCAGCAGCCCTAGCGGGGGGGCCCTCACAGATACGCAGTATTTT; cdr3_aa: CASSPSGGALTDTQYF
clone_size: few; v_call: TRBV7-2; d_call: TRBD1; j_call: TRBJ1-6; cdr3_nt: TGTGCCAGCAGCTCCACGAGGGACAGAAATTCACCCCTCCACTTT; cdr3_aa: CASSSTRDRNSPLHF
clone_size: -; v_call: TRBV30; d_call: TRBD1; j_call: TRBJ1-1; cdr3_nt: TGTGCCTGGAGTGGCGGGACAGCGAGCACTGAAGCTTTCTTT; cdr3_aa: CAWSGGTASTEAFF
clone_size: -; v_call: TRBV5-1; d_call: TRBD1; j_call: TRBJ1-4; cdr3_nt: TGCGCCAGCAGCCCGGGGACAGGCCCAACTAATGAAAAACTGTTTTTT; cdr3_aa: CASSPGTGPTNEKLFF
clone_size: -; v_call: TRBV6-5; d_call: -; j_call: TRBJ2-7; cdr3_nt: TGTGCCAGCAGTAACCGGGACTCAATATTCTACGAGCAGTACTTC; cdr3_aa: CASSNRDSIFYEQYF
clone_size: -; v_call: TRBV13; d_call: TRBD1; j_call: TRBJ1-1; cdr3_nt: TGTGCCAGCAGCTCTAGAAGAGACAGGGTGGGTTTGAACACTGAAGCTTTCTTT; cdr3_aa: CASSSRRDRVGLNTEAFF
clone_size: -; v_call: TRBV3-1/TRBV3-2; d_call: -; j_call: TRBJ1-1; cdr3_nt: TGTGCCAGCAGCTCCAACCGGGGACACAAGAACACTGAAGCTTTCTTT; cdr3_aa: CASSSNRGHKNTEAFF
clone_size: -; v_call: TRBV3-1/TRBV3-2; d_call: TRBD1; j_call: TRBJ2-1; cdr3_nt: TGTGCCAGCAGCCAAGATCGAACAGGGGGACATCGCTGGGAGCAGTTCTTC; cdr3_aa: CASSQDRTGGHRWEQFF